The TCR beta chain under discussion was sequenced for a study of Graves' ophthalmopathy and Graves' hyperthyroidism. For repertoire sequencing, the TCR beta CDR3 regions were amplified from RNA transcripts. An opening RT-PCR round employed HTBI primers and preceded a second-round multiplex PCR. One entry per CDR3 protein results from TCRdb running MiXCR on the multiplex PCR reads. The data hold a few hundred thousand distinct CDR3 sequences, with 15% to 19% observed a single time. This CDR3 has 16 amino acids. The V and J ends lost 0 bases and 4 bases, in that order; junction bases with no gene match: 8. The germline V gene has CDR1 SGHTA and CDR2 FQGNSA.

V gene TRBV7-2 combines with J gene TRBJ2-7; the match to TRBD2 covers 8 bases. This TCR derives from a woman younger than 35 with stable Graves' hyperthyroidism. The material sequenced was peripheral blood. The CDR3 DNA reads TGTGCCAGCAGCTTAGCTAGCGGGAAACTCCTGTACGAGCAGTACTTC. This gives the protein CASSLASGKLLYEQYF.